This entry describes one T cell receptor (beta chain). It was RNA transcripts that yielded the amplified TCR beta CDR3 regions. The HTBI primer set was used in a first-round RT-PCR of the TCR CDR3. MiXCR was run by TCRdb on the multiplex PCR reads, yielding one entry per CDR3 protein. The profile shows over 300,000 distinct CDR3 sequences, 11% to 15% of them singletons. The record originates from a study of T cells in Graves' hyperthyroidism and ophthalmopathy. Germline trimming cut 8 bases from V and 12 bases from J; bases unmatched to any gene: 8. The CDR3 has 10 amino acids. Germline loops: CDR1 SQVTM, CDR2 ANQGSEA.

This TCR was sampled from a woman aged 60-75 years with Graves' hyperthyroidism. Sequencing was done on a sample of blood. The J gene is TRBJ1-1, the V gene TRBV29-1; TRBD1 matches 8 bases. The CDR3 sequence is CSFYRGRTFF. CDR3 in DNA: TGCAGCTTTTACAGGGGGAGGACTTTCTTT.